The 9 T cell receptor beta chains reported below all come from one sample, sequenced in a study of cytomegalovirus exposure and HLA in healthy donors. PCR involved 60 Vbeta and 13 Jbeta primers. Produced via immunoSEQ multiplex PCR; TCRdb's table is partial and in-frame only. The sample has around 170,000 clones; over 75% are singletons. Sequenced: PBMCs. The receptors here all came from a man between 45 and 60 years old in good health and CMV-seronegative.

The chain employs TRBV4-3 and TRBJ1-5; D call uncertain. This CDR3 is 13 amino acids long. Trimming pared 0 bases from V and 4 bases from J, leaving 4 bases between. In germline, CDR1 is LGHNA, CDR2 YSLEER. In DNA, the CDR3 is TGCGCCAGCAGCCAAGAACAGAATCAGCCCCAGCATTTT. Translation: CASSQEQNQPQHF.

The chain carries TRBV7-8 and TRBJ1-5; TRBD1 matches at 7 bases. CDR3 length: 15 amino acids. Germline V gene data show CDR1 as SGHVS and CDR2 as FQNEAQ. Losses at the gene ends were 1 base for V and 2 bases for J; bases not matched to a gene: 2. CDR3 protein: CASSLDTGGNQPQHF. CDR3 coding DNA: TGTGCCAGCAGCTTAGATACAGGGGGCAATCAGCCCCAGCATTTT.

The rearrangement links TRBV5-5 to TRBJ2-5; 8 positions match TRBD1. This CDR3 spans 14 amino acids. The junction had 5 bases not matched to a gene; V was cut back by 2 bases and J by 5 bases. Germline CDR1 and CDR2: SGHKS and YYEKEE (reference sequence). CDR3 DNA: TGTGCCAGCAGCTTAGGGACAGGCGGGGAGACCCAGTACTTC. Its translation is CASSLGTGGETQYF.

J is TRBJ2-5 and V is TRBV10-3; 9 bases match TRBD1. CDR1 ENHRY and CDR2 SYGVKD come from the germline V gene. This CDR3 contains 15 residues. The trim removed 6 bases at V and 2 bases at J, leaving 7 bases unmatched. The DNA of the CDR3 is TGTGCCATCAGGCGGACAGGGGACCCGCAAGAGACCCAGTACTTC. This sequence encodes CAIRRTGDPQETQYF.

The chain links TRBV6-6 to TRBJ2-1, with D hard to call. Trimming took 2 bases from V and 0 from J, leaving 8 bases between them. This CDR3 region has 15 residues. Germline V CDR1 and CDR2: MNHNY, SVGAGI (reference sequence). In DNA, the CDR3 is TGTGCCAGCAGTTACACAGAAAGCTCCTACAATGAGCAGTTCTTC. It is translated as CASSYTESSYNEQFF.

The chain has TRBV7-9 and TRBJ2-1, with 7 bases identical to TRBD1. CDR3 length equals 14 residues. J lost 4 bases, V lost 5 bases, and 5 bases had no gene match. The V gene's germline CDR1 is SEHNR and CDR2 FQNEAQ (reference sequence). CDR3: CASSPRQGYNEQFF. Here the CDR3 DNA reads TGTGCCAGCAGCCCCCGACAGGGATACAATGAGCAGTTCTTC.

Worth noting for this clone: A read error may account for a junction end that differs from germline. CDR3 residues: CSSSERGKLFF. The CDR3 DNA sequence: TGTTCCAGCAGCGAGAGAGGAAAACTGTTTTTT. The chain uses TRBV7-9 and TRBJ1-4; D not certain. Germline V lookup: CDR1 SEHNR, CDR2 FQNEAQ (reference sequence). The CDR3 is 11 amino acids.

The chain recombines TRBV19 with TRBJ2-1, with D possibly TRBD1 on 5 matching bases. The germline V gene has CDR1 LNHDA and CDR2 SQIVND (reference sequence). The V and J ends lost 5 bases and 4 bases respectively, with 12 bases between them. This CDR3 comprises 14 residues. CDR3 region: CASSQQGSYNEQFF. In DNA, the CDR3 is TGTGCCAGTAGTCAGCAGGGTTCTTACAATGAGCAGTTCTTC.

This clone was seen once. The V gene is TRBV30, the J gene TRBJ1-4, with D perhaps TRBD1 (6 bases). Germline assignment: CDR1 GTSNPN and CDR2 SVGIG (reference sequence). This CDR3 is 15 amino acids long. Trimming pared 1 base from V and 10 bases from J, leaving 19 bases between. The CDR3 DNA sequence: TGTGCCTGGAGTGCCACACGACAGGATGGGGGAAAACTGTTTTTT. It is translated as CAWSATRQDGGKLFF.